This entry describes one T cell receptor beta chain. Its antigen is unknown. The PCR made use of 60 Vbeta and 13 Jbeta primers. Using immunoSEQ multiplex PCR, the repertoire was profiled, and TCRdb retains in-frame clones only, with some absent. The table has some 170,000 clones, 65% to 85% seen once. This specimen comes from a study of cytomegalovirus exposure and HLA in healthy donors. For the study at large: HLA-typed donors were the source of roughly 80 million unique TCRs held in an early data release.

In nominal health when sampled, donors likely had unrecorded immune exposures nonetheless. General observations from the study: Previously analyzed data showed that most TCR beta V segments were productive at a frequency of about 90% or about 30%.

Germline assignment: CDR1 SGHTA and CDR2 FQGNSA. This CDR3 comprises 14 residues. With 3 bases removed from V and 10 bases from J, the gap between germline ends came to 18 bases. The sequenced sample consisted of PBMCs. The TCR originated in a woman between 25 and 40 years old in good health and CMV-seropositive. V is TRBV7-2 and J is TRBJ1-2; possible D gene TRBD1, 5 bases. In DNA form, the CDR3 reads TGTGCCAGCAGCTTTGGGGGAGGAGCTAAGTTCTACACCTTC. This translates into CASSFGGGAKFYTF. The full variable domain, its missing parts supplied by reference TRBV7-2 and TRBJ1-2, is GAGVSQSPSNKVTEKGKDVELRCDPISGHTALYWYRQSLGQGLEFLIYFQGNSAPDKSGLPSDRFSAERTGGSVSTLTIQRTQQEDSAVYLCASSFGGGAKFYTFGSGTRLTVV.